This T cell receptor (beta chain) was identified during a study of regulatory T cells in long-lasting Graves disease. CDR1 MNHEY and CDR2 SMNVEV come from the germline V gene (reference sequence). The CDR3 loop spans 15 amino acids. Trimming took 3 bases from V and 1 from J, leaving 12 bases between them. Sample time point: newly diagnosed GD, antithyroid drugs for less than 3 months. The TCR library was prepared using RNA isolated from PBMCs. This clonotype was observed many times. Combining iRepertoire HTBI primers with Arm-PCR of CDR3 regions, the authors built TCR beta libraries. TCRdb itself ran the multiplex PCR reads through MiXCR, one entry per CDR3 protein. The table lists hundreds of thousands of distinct CDR3 sequences, roughly a sixth of them singletons.

The sequencing used peripheral blood mononuclear cells (PBMCs), collected at new diagnosis, from a patient treated with antithyroid drugs. The receptor comes from a female donor with Graves disease. The chain links TRBV27 to TRBJ1-1; possibly TRBD1 for D (6 bases). CDR3 nucleotides: TGTGCCAGCAGTTTTTCCCACAGGGCGAACACTGAAGCTTTCTTT. It specifies CASSFSHRANTEAFF.